This TCR beta chain stems from a study of beta chain features in type 1 diabetes. Study in general: The patient and healthy donor groups were comparable for age, gender and cell yields. Study results and limitations: Patients with type 1 diabetes carried fewer insertions and had more deletions at their VDJ junctions.

The CDR3 length is 15 residues. Per germline, CDR1 MNHNS and CDR2 SASEGT. Losses at the gene ends were 6 bases for V and 1 base for J; bases not matched to a gene: 0. Sequencing targeted expressed TCRB transcripts, as all isolated RNA had been reverse transcribed. Assay used: immunoSEQ multiplex PCR; TCRdb lists only in-frame clones, some missing. The sample consists of hundreds of thousands of clones, 15% to 18% of them appearing once. About this clone: Its antigen is as yet unknown.

Sequenced input: naive CD4+ T cells from blood. The sequence came from a man younger than 35 in good health. The chain carries TRBV6-1 and TRBJ2-6; 10 positions match TRBD1. The CDR3 protein is CASRDRGSGANVLTF. As DNA, the CDR3 is TGTGCCAGCAGGGACAGGGGGTCTGGGGCCAACGTCCTGACTTTC.